The 23 T cell receptor beta chains below all came from one sample that was sequenced in a study of response to subunit inactivated influenza vaccine. TCRdb redid the calling of the RT-PCR reads with MiXCR, one entry per CDR3 protein. The table has hundreds of thousands of distinct CDR3 sequences, about 15% seen once; the top ten hold 7.6%. The source was PBMCs from blood, collected roughly 15 days before vaccination. The receptors derive from a man aged 45-60 years who received an inactivated influenza vaccine.

This clonotype was detected a few times. This CDR3 reads CASSLGAGGTDTQYF. The CDR3, as DNA: TGTGCCAGCAGCTTAGGGGCGGGGGGCACAGATACGCAGTATTTT. This chain uses TRBV7-2 with TRBJ2-3; 7 bases are a match to TRBD2. The CDR3 loop spans 15 amino acids. Per the germline V gene, CDR1 is SGHTA and CDR2 is FQGNSA. After removal of 1 base from V and 1 base from J, the junction contained 2 bases not matched to a gene.

The chain links TRBV20-1 to TRBJ2-5, with D perhaps matching TRBD1 or TRBD2 (5 bases each). The CDR3 has 15 amino acids. In germline, CDR1 is DFQATT, CDR2 SNEGSKA (reference sequence). Deletions cut 2 bases from V and 0 bases from J, with 13 bases between. The CDR3 sequence: CSARPGTAYQETQYF. The CDR3 coding sequence is TGCAGTGCTAGACCCGGGACGGCGTACCAAGAGACCCAGTACTTC.

The sample holds a few counts of this clonotype. The chain uses TRBV4-3 and TRBJ2-1, with D perhaps TRBD2 (5 bases). Looked up from germline, CDR1 is LGHNA and CDR2 is YSLEER. This CDR3 comprises 16 residues. Deletions cut 2 bases from V and 2 bases from J, with 13 bases between. Here the CDR3 DNA reads TGCGCCAGCAGCCAAACGACGCAACTAGCCTACAATGAGCAGTTCTTC. Protein product: CASSQTTQLAYNEQFF.

As to this clonotype: One end of the junction does not line up with germline, which may come from a read error. The gene calls are TRBV7-2 and TRBJ2-1; the D gene is possibly TRBD2 (5 bases). CDR1 and CDR2 from the germline V gene are SGHTA and FQGNSA. This CDR3 spans 12 amino acids. DNA of the CDR3: TGTGCCAGCAGAATAGACTACAACCAGCAGCTCTTC. This encodes CASRIDYNQQLF.

Only a few counts were recorded for this clonotype. V gene TRBV6-2 or TRBV6-3 combines with J gene TRBJ2-2, with 10 bases identical to TRBD2. The CDR3 length is 15 residues. V was clipped by 5 bases and J by 5 bases; unmatched bases: 5. The germline gives CDR1 MNHEY, CDR2 SVGEGT. CDR3 sequence (DNA): TGTGCCAGCAGTGTTGCGGGACTAGCGACCGGGGAGCTGTTTTTT. Protein: CASSVAGLATGELFF.

Only a few counts were recorded for this clonotype. The gene calls are TRBV28 and TRBJ2-5; 9 nucleotides agree with TRBD1. V shed 8 bases, J shed 5 bases, and the junction held 9 bases outside the gene matches. Germline V CDR1 and CDR2: MDHEN, SYDVKM. The CDR3 length is 14 residues. CDR3 region: CASGYRGRRETQYF. The CDR3 DNA sequence: TGTGCCAGCGGTTACAGGGGGCGGAGGGAGACCCAGTACTTC.

The chain links TRBV27 to TRBJ2-2; D remains unclear. The germline gives CDR1 MNHEY, CDR2 SMNVEV (reference sequence). The V end was cut by 5 bases, the J end by 5 bases, with 12 bases between. The CDR3 consists of 14 residues. CDR3 nucleotides: TGTGCCAGCAGTCATGGGTTTTATACCGGGGAGCTGTTTTTT. Encoded protein: CASSHGFYTGELFF.

The sample holds a few counts of this clonotype. The rearrangement links TRBV6-2 or TRBV6-3 to TRBJ2-7; a weak D match, TRBD1 (6 bases). Germline V gives CDR1 MNHEY, CDR2 SVGEGT. This CDR3 region has 15 residues. V shed 8 bases and J shed 6 bases, with 23 bases lying between them. The CDR3 region is CASDLGGTRGSEQYF. The CDR3 nucleotides read TGTGCCAGCGACCTCGGAGGCACGAGGGGGAGCGAGCAGTACTTC.

Ten or more counts support this clonotype. The V and J genes are TRBV12-3 or TRBV12-4 and TRBJ2-3; D is unresolved. V shed 1 base and J shed 10 bases, with 9 bases lying between them. This CDR3 comprises 12 residues. The CDR3 region is CASSLGGSSQYF. CDR3 coding DNA: TGTGCCAGCAGTTTAGGAGGTTCATCGCAGTATTTT.

This clonotype turned up a few times. The V call is TRBV20-1, the J call TRBJ1-2; 7 bases fit TRBD1. Germline V lookup: CDR1 DFQATT, CDR2 SNEGSKA (reference sequence). The CDR3 is 16 residues long. With V trimmed by 2 bases and J by 5 bases, 14 bases remained unmatched. Here the CDR3 reads CSARPAWRGLEYGYTF. In nucleotides, the CDR3 is TGCAGTGCTAGACCAGCCTGGAGGGGGCTCGAGTATGGCTACACCTTC.

The chain couples TRBV28 to TRBJ2-2, with 12 bases lining up with TRBD1. This CDR3 comprises 19 residues. Trimming took 6 bases from V and 4 from J; bases not matched to a gene: 15. Germline CDR1 and CDR2: MDHEN and SYDVKM. The CDR3 spells CASSPGQGAVITFTGELFF. The CDR3 bases are TGTGCCAGCAGCCCGGGACAGGGGGCGGTCATAACCTTCACCGGGGAGCTGTTTTTT.

The V gene is TRBV2, the J gene TRBJ2-1; 7 bases line up with TRBD2. The V and J ends lost 4 bases and 8 bases, in that order; junction bases with no gene match: 14. The CDR3 runs 16 residues. Germline loops: CDR1 SNHLY, CDR2 FYNNEI. The DNA of the CDR3 is TGTGCCAGCAGTGTCGGACTAGAGCTTATCATCGATGAGCAGTTCTTC. It translates to CASSVGLELIIDEQFF.

The V and J genes are TRBV18 and TRBJ2-7; 7 nucleotides align to TRBD1. The CDR3 contains 16 residues. Germline CDR1 reads KGHSH; CDR2 reads LQKENI. J was trimmed by 1 base and V by 1 base; bases with no gene match: 7. Here the CDR3 reads CASSPLFTGDSYEQYF. The CDR3, as DNA: TGTGCCAGCTCACCACTGTTCACAGGGGATTCCTACGAGCAGTACTTC.

This clonotype was counted only a few times. The chain joins TRBV9 to TRBJ2-3, with a weak D call TRBD2 (5 bases). Trimming cost V 3 bases and J 0 bases, with 14 bases left between them. CDR1 is SGDLS and CDR2 is YYNGEE in the germline V gene. The CDR3 consists of 16 residues. CDR3 residues: CASSARGARSTDTQYF. The CDR3 coding sequence is TGTGCCAGCAGCGCCCGGGGAGCGAGAAGCACAGATACGCAGTATTTT.

This clonotype was picked up a small number of times. The rearrangement joins TRBV20-1 to TRBJ2-3, with D possibly being TRBD2 (6 bases). V was clipped by 3 bases and J by 2 bases, with 9 bases between them. The CDR3 extends over 13 amino acids. Germline-derived CDR1 and CDR2 are DFQATT and SNEGSKA (reference sequence). The CDR3: CSARGLTTDTQYF. The DNA for the CDR3 is TGCAGTGCTAGGGGACTTACCACAGATACGCAGTATTTT.

There are a few counts of this clonotype. The chain uses TRBV5-1 and TRBJ2-1; 12 positions match TRBD2. The CDR3 is 15 amino acids. Per germline, CDR1 SGHRS and CDR2 YFSETQ. The V segment lost 4 bases and the J segment 4 bases; nucleotides outside the gene matches: 3. The CDR3 is CASSVTSGGYNEQFF. CDR3 coding DNA: TGCGCCAGCAGCGTGACTAGCGGGGGTTACAATGAGCAGTTCTTC.

This chain joins TRBV6-1 and TRBJ2-5; no clear D gene. This CDR3 is 14 amino acids long. Trimming took 1 base from V and 2 from J, leaving 8 bases between them. Per the germline V gene, CDR1 is MNHNS and CDR2 is SASEGT. The CDR3 spells CASSEVGRQETQYF. In DNA form, the CDR3 reads TGTGCCAGCAGTGAAGTGGGCAGGCAAGAGACCCAGTACTTC.

The chain has TRBV7-9 and TRBJ2-7; D is undetermined. CDR3 length: 14 residues. V dropped 2 bases and J dropped 2 bases, with 10 bases sitting between them. Per germline, CDR1 SEHNR and CDR2 FQNEAQ (reference sequence). For the CDR3, the DNA is TGTGCCAGCAGCTTATCTGACCGACCCTACGAGCAGTACTTC. It translates to CASSLSDRPYEQYF.

This clonotype was recorded a few times. This chain connects TRBV6-1 to TRBJ2-5; D remains unclear. V was cut by 2 bases and J by 4 bases, with 8 bases left in between. This CDR3 spans 13 amino acids. CDR1 MNHNS and CDR2 SASEGT come from the germline V gene. CDR3 bases: TGTGCCAGCAGTGAAAGTCCGGCAGAGACCCAGTACTTC. Translated, it gives CASSESPAETQYF.

A few counts support this clonotype. V is TRBV6-4 and J is TRBJ1-4; D gene uncertain. The CDR3 is 13 residues long. V lost 0 bases to trimming and J lost 7 bases, with 6 bases between them. Germline lookup yields CDR1 MRHNA and CDR2 SNTAGT. CDR3 DNA: TGTGCCAGCAGTGACTCGATGGGTGAAAAACTGTTTTTT. It encodes CASSDSMGEKLFF.

V is TRBV24-1 and J is TRBJ2-1; D tentatively reads TRBD1 or TRBD2 (5 bases each). Germline V gives CDR1 KGHDR, CDR2 SFDVKD. The CDR3 sequence is 14 residues long. Between the trimmed V and J ends, which lost 12 bases and 0 bases, there was a span of 14 bases. Written as DNA, the CDR3 is TGTGCCGCGTCCGGGGCCTCCTCCTACAATGAGCAGTTCTTC. Amino acids: CAASGASSYNEQFF.

This clonotype was detected a few times. The chain is built from TRBV30 and TRBJ2-7; D not resolved. Between the trimmed V and J ends, which lost 1 base and 3 bases, there was a span of 7 bases. This CDR3 region has 12 residues. In germline, CDR1 is GTSNPN, CDR2 SVGIG (reference sequence). The CDR3 loop reads CAWSEPLYEQYF. CDR3 coding DNA: TGTGCCTGGAGTGAGCCCCTCTACGAGCAGTACTTC.

V usage is TRBV15 and J usage is TRBJ2-1, with 8 bases aligning to TRBD1. The CDR3 runs 16 residues. Trimming removed 3 bases from V and 6 bases from J; junction bases left unmatched: 10. Germline V gives CDR1 LNHNV, CDR2 YYDKDF (reference sequence). CDR3 sequence reads: CATSRFRGRRSNEQFF. In DNA, the CDR3 is TGTGCCACCAGCAGGTTCAGGGGGCGCAGGAGCAATGAGCAGTTCTTC. The variable domain in full, with the rest retrieved from reference TRBV15 and TRBJ2-1, is DAMVIQNPRYQVTQFGKPVTLSCSQTLNHNVMYWYQQKSSQAPKLLFHYYDKDFNNEADTPDNFQSRRPNTSFCFLDIRSPGLGDTAMYLCATSRFRGRRSNEQFFGPGTRLTVL.